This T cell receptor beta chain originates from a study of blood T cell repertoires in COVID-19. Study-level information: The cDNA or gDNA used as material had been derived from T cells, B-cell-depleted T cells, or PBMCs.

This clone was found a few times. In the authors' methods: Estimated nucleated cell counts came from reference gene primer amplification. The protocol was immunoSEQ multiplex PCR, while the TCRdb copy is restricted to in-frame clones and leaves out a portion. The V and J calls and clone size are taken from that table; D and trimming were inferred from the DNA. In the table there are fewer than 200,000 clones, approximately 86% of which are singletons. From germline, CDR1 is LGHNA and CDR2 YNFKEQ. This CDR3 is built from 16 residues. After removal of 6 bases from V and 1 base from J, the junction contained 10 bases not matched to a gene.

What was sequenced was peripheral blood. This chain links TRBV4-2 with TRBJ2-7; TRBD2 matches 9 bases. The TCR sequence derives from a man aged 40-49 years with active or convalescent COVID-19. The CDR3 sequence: CASRGQRGAESYEQYF. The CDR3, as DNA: TGTGCCAGCAGAGGGCAGCGGGGGGCCGAATCCTACGAGCAGTACTTC.